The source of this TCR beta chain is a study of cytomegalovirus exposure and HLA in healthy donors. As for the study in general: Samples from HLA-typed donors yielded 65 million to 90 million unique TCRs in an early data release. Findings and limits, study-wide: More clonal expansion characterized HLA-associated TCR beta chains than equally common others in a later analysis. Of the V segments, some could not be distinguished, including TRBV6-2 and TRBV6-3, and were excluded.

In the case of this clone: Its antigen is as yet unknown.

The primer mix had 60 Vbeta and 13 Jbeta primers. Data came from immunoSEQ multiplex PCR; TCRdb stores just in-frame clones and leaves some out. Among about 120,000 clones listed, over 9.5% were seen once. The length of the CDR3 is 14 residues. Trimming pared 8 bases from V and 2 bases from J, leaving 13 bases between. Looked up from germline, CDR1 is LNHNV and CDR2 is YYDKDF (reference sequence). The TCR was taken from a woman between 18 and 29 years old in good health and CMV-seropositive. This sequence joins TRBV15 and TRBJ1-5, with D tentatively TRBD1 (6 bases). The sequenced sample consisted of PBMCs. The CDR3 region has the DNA TGTGCCACCCGGGGGGGCGGCGGCAATCAGCCCCAGCATTTT. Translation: CATRGGGGNQPQHF.